In its sample, the clone carrying this TCR beta chain was seen many times. Antigen: not known. The definition of stable Graves' hyperthyroidism was no ophthalmopathy progression within 18 months. Hyperthyroidism patients were newly diagnosed, had disease duration under 2 months, and were aged 18 to 65 years. Every diagnosis used clinical symptoms, serum thyroxine and TRAb, thyroid ultrasound and orbital computed tomography. These data originate in a study of T cells in Graves' hyperthyroidism and ophthalmopathy. General study results and limits: In blood, most of the thyroid clonotypes expanded above 0.001 were also present.

TCR beta CDR3 region amplification was performed from RNA transcripts. TCR CDR3 underwent first-round RT-PCR with the HTBI primer set. TCRdb reprocessed the multiplex PCR reads via MiXCR and lists one record per CDR3 protein. The sample records hundreds of thousands of distinct CDR3 sequences, around 14% being singletons. The junction had 10 bases not matched to a gene; V was cut back by 6 bases and J by 7 bases. This CDR3 is 13 amino acids long. Per the germline V gene, CDR1 is DFQATT and CDR2 is SNEGSKA (reference sequence). This clonotype was sampled from a woman under 30 with Graves' hyperthyroidism. V usage is TRBV20-1 and J usage is TRBJ2-7, with TRBD2 matching 9 bases. The specimen was blood. The CDR3 sequence is CSARKAGGSEQYF. The CDR3 bases are TGCAGTGCCCGGAAGGCGGGAGGGTCGGAGCAGTACTTC.